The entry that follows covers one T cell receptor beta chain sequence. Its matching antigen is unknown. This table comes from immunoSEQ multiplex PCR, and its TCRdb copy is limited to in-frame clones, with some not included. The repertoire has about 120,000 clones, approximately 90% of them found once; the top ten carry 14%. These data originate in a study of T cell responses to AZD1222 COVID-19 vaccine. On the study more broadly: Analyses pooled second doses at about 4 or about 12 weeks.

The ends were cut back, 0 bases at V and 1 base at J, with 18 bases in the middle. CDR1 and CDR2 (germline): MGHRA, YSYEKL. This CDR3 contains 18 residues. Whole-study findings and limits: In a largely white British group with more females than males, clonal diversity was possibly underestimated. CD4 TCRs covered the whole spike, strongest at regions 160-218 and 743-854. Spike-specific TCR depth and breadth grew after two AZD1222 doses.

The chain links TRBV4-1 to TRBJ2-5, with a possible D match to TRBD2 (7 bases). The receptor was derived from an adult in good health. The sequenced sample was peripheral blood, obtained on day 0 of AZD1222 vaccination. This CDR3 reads CASSQEAGAYRGQETQYF. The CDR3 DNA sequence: TGCGCCAGCAGCCAAGAGGCGGGGGCGTACAGAGGCCAAGAGACCCAGTACTTC.